Sequencing of this T cell receptor beta chain was carried out in a study of CD8 T cells in ankylosing spondylitis. Whole-study findings and limits: CD8+ disease-linked clones were present at relatively low frequencies in blood. What appeared characteristic of ankylosing spondylitis blood was a TCR beta motif of about eight highly homologous variants. Matched synovial fluid from ankylosing spondylitis patients was reported to be enriched for disease-linked clones.

As to this clonotype: No antigen is known for it.

As the method for making TCR beta libraries, quantitative 5'-RACE with molecular barcodes was used. TCRdb recomputed calls from the 5' RACE reads with MiXCR, one row per CDR3 protein. This table holds about 220,000 distinct CDR3 sequences, about 7% found once. V shed 5 bases, J shed 7 bases, and the junction held 12 bases outside the gene matches. The CDR3 sequence is 16 residues long. The germline gives CDR1 SEHNR, CDR2 FQNEAQ (reference sequence). The sequencing input was blood, either unsorted or a sorted T cell fraction (not recorded which). The genes are TRBV7-9 and TRBJ2-1; TRBD2 aligns across 9 bases. The clonotype originates from a male donor with ankylosing spondylitis. CDR3 in amino acids: CASSPRGGTSFNEQFF. The CDR3 DNA reads TGTGCCAGCAGCCCGCGGGGCGGGACTAGCTTTAATGAGCAGTTCTTC.